This TCR beta chain was identified in a study of T-cell memory formation after mild COVID-19. Trimming at V came to 3 bases and at J to 3 bases, leaving 6 bases not matched to a gene. CDR1 is SGDLS, CDR2 YYNGEE, per germline. This CDR3 has 15 amino acids. TCRdb called the 5' RACE reads again in MiXCR, with one record for every CDR3 protein. The data contain 550,000 to 650,000 distinct CDR3 sequences, roughly a sixth of them singletons. The genes are TRBV9 and TRBJ2-3; 8 bases map to TRBD2. This clonotype originated in an adult woman who had mild COVID-19 (a few samples of this study predate the infection). Cell type and time point are not known. Input material: PBMCs or a T cell subset sorted from them (not recorded which). CDR3 in DNA: TGTGCCAGCAGCGCTCGCGGGGGGATGACAGATACGCAGTATTTT. Its protein product is CASSARGGMTDTQYF.